A selection of T cell receptor beta chains follows, all from one sample in a study of immune characterization of retroperitoneal liposarcoma. TCRdb analysed the PCR reads with MiXCR anew, one entry per CDR3 protein. The sample lists some 11,000 distinct CDR3 sequences; 22% were seen once. The specimen sequenced was blood. These receptors all come from a female donor with retroperitoneal liposarcoma. Each CDR3 is given with its conserved first and last residue. The order of the fields is CDR3 protein, CDR3 DNA, D gene, clone size, J gene, V gene. The D gene is left open where the match is weak. Not every row has a clone size; where given, it reads once, few, many or a size class.

CASSSTGETQYF | TGTGCCAGCAGCTCCACGGGGGAGACCCAGTACTTC | . | . | TRBJ2-5 | TRBV5-6
CASSSQGAQYF | TGTGCCAGCAGCTCCCAGGGGGCGCAGTATTTT | TRBD1 | . | TRBJ2-3 | TRBV7-6
CASRKFRDEFNEQFF | TGTGCCAGCCGAAAATTCAGGGACGAATTCAATGAGCAGTTCTTC | . | large | TRBJ2-1 | TRBV27
CASSLGVSSTDTQYF | TGTGCCAGCAGCTTAGGTGTCAGTTCTACAGATACGCAGTATTTT | . | few | TRBJ2-3 | TRBV11-2
CASSLMLGQGKWETQYF | TGTGCCAGCAGCTTAATGTTGGGACAGGGCAAATGGGAGACCCAGTACTTC | TRBD1 | many | TRBJ2-5 | TRBV11-2
CASSTLAGGTDTQYF | TGTGCCAGCAGCACCTTAGCGGGAGGGACAGATACGCAGTATTTT | TRBD2 | many | TRBJ2-3 | TRBV7-6
CASTGRGEAGELFF | TGTGCCAGCACGGGGAGGGGGGAGGCCGGGGAGCTGTTTTTT | . | many | TRBJ2-2 | TRBV12-3/TRBV12-4
CASSQGGGETQYF | TGTGCCAGCAGTCAAGGGGGCGGGGAGACCCAGTACTTC | TRBD1 | . | TRBJ2-5 | TRBV12-3/TRBV12-4
CASSDSIKEEKIAGGNQETQYF | TGTGCCAGCAGTGACTCGATTAAAGAGGAAAAGATAGCGGGAGGGAACCAAGAGACCCAGTACTTC | TRBD2 | many | TRBJ2-5 | TRBV6-4
CASSSPAGAGYTF | TGTGCCAGCAGTTCCCCGGCAGGAGCAGGCTACACCTTC | . | few | TRBJ1-2 | TRBV12-3/TRBV12-4
CASSDAPQETQYF | TGTGCCAGCAGTGACGCCCCTCAAGAGACCCAGTACTTC | . | medium-sized | TRBJ2-5 | TRBV6-4
CASKGTISYNEQFF | TGTGCCAGCAAAGGGACCATCTCCTACAATGAGCAGTTCTTC | . | few | TRBJ2-1 | TRBV6-1
CASSEARGDPYNEQYF | TGTGCCAGCAGTGAAGCGCGCGGGGACCCCTACAATGAGCAGTACTTC | . | medium-sized | TRBJ2-7 | TRBV6-1
CASSRGPPYEQYF | TGTGCCAGCAGCCGCGGACCTCCTTACGAGCAGTACTTC | . | . | TRBJ2-7 | TRBV6-5
CARSLAFGSGNTIYF | TGTGCCAGAAGCTTGGCCTTCGGCTCTGGAAACACCATATATTTT | . | few | TRBJ1-3 | TRBV5-3
CASSLGPGQYGYTF | TGTGCCAGCAGCTTAGGTCCGGGACAGTATGGCTACACCTTC | TRBD1 | . | TRBJ1-2 | TRBV7-8
CASSLERLAGNIQYF | TGTGCCAGCAGCTTAGAACGACTAGCGGGAAACATTCAGTACTTC | TRBD2 | . | TRBJ2-4 | TRBV7-2
CASRFSGGYTDTQYF | TGTGCCAGCAGATTTAGCGGGGGATACACAGATACGCAGTATTTT | TRBD2 | . | TRBJ2-3 | TRBV6-1
CASSLGTSEYNEQFF | TGTGCCAGCAGCCTCGGGACTAGTGAGTACAATGAGCAGTTCTTC | TRBD2 | . | TRBJ2-1 | TRBV14
CASSQRQGASTDTQYF | TGCGCCAGCAGCCAGAGACAGGGGGCCAGCACAGATACGCAGTATTTT | TRBD1 | . | TRBJ2-3 | TRBV4-1
CASKVGQGAAYEQYF | TGTGCCAGCAAGGTTGGACAGGGGGCCGCCTACGAGCAGTACTTC | TRBD1 | medium-sized | TRBJ2-7 | TRBV6-1
CASAVALGTEAFF | TGTGCTAGTGCGGTCGCCCTTGGGACTGAAGCTTTCTTT | . | many | TRBJ1-1 | TRBV12-5
CASSFQTGANVLTF | TGTGCCAGCAGTTTCCAAACCGGGGCCAACGTCCTGACTTTC | . | medium-sized | TRBJ2-6 | TRBV12-3/TRBV12-4
CASSVLSGHYNEQFF | TGTGCCAGCAGCGTATTGAGCGGCCACTACAATGAGCAGTTCTTC | . | few | TRBJ2-1 | TRBV9
CASSQRLGTGRQETQYF | TGTGCCAGCAGCCAACGTTTGGGGACAGGGAGACAAGAGACCCAGTACTTC | TRBD1 | medium-sized | TRBJ2-5 | TRBV11-3
CASSLGKGEVRETQYF | TGTGCCAGCAGCTTAGGAAAGGGGGAGGTTAGGGAGACCCAGTACTTC | . | . | TRBJ2-5 | TRBV11-2
CASSRAGGTEQFF | TGTGCCAGCAGTCGAGCGGGAGGGACTGAGCAGTTCTTC | TRBD2 | medium-sized | TRBJ2-1 | TRBV12-3/TRBV12-4
CASSRGLAGDQPEQFF | TGTGCCAGCAGCAGAGGACTAGCGGGAGATCAGCCTGAGCAGTTCTTC | TRBD2 | few | TRBJ2-1 | TRBV5-4
CASSPIAAYYEQFF | TGTGCCAGCAGTCCCATAGCGGCCTACTACGAGCAGTTCTTC | . | . | TRBJ2-1 | TRBV27
CASTLNGAIQYF | TGTGCCAGCACCCTAAATGGGGCCATTCAGTACTTC | . | few | TRBJ2-4 | TRBV7-2
CASSFELPGGGDEQFF | TGTGCCAGCAGTTTTGAACTTCCGGGGGGGGGGGATGAGCAGTTCTTC | TRBD2 | . | TRBJ2-1 | TRBV27
CASSLDPSGYEQFF | TGTGCCAGCAGCTTAGATCCTAGCGGCTACGAGCAGTTCTTC | TRBD2 | medium-sized | TRBJ2-1 | TRBV7-2
CASSQEGGTSTYEQYF | TGCGCCAGCAGCCAAGAAGGAGGGACTTCCACCTACGAGCAGTACTTC | . | many | TRBJ2-7 | TRBV4-1
CASSVGGTAYSGELFF | TGTGCCAGCAGTGTGGGGGGGACAGCCTATAGCGGGGAGCTGTTTTTT | . | many | TRBJ2-2 | TRBV25-1
CASRLAGGGSYEQYF | TGTGCCAGCAGACTAGCGGGAGGGGGCTCCTACGAGCAGTACTTC | TRBD2 | . | TRBJ2-7 | TRBV6-1
CASSLVGTVTGELFF | TGTGCCAGCAGCTTGGTTGGGACGGTCACCGGGGAGCTGTTTTTT | . | . | TRBJ2-2 | TRBV5-4
CASSLQGTVNTEAFF | TGTGCCAGCAGCTTACAGGGAACGGTGAACACTGAAGCTTTCTTT | . | many | TRBJ1-1 | TRBV11-3
CASSPELGYEQYF | TGTGCCAGCAGCCCGGAACTTGGCTACGAGCAGTACTTC | . | . | TRBJ2-7 | TRBV9
CASSQSGSLYEQYF | TGTGCCAGCAGTCAAAGCGGGTCCCTCTACGAGCAGTACTTC | . | . | TRBJ2-7 | TRBV12-3/TRBV12-4